This T cell receptor beta chain originates from a study of early T cells in non-severe SARS-CoV-2 infection. Study context: Chains from this unsorted whole-blood bulk RNA could not be paired.

Individual cDNA molecules were tagged with unique molecular identifiers. MiXCR, run by TCRdb on the 5' RACE reads, gives a single entry per CDR3 protein. The profile covers under 25,000 distinct CDR3 sequences, with less than 5.5% appearing a single time and around 4.5% taken by the ten largest. CDR1 is MNHEY and CDR2 is SVGAGI in the germline V gene. Deletions cut 5 bases from V and 0 bases from J, with 8 bases between. The CDR3 loop spans 15 amino acids. This clonotype is labeled medium-sized (0.01 to 0.1%). Its target is not known. Study observations and caveats: Using VDJdb, the matching emphasized anti-spike CD8 responses while missing private and CD4 specificities.

This clonotype was obtained from an adult who was a healthcare worker with PCR-confirmed SARS-CoV-2 infection or an uninfected control (not recorded which). Sequenced input: whole blood. This rearrangement joins TRBV6-5 to TRBJ2-6; a possible D gene is TRBD1 (6 bases). CDR3 protein: CASSLRGSGANVLTF. The DNA of the CDR3 is TGTGCCAGCAGTCTCAGGGGCTCTGGGGCCAACGTCCTGACTTTC.